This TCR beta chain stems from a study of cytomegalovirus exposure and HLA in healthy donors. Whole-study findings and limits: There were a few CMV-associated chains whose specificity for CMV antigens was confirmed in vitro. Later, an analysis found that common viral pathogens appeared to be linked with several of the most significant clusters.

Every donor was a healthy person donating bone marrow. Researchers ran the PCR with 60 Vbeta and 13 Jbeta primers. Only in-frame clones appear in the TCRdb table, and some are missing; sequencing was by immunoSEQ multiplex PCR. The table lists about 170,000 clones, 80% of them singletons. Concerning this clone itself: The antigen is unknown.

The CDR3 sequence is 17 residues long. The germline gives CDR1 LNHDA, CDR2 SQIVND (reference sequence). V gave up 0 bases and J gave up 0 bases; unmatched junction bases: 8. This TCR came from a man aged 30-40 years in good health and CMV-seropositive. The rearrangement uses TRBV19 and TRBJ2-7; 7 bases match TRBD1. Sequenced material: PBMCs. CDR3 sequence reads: CASSIDRQGSTSYEQYF. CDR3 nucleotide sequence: TGTGCCAGTAGTATAGATCGACAGGGCTCAACCTCCTACGAGCAGTACTTC. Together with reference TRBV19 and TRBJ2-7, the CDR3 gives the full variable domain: DGGITQSPKYLFRKEGQNVTLSCEQNLNHDAMYWYRQDPGQGLRLIYYSQIVNDFQKGDIAEGYSVSREKKESFPLTVTSAQKNPTAFYLCASSIDRQGSTSYEQYFGPGTRLTVT.